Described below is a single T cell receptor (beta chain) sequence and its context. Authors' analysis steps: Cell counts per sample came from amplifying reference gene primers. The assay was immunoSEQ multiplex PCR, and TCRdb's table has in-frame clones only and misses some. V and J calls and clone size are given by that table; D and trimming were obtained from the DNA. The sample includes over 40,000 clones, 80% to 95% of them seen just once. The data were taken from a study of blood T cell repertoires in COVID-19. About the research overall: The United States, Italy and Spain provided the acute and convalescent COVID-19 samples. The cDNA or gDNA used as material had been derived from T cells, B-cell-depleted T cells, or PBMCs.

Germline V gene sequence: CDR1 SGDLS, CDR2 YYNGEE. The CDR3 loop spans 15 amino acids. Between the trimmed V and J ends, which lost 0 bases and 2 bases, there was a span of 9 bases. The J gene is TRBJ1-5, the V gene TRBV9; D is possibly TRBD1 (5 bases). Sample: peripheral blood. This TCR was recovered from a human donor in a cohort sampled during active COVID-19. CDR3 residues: CASSVGGGGNQPQHF. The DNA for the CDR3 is TGTGCCAGCAGCGTAGGGGGGGGAGGCAATCAGCCCCAGCATTTT.